This TCR beta chain came from a study of blood T cell repertoires in COVID-19. Study-wide background: Recovery meant two consecutive negative NP/OP PCR tests, professional clearance, or resolved symptoms. The origin of the acute and convalescent COVID-19 samples was the United States, Italy and Spain. T cells, B-cell-depleted T cells, or PBMCs supplied cDNA or gDNA.

Original handling: Counts of nucleated cells, estimated from reference gene primer amplification, were obtained. Generated by immunoSEQ multiplex PCR, the TCRdb table keeps only in-frame clones and is missing some. V and J calls and clone size are copied from that table; D and trimming were computed from the DNA. The table shows some 300,000 clones, with more than 75% occurring only once. Only one count was recorded for this clone. Trimming pared 9 bases from V and 0 bases from J, leaving 15 bases between. The CDR3 has 15 residues. The germline V gene has CDR1 KGHDR and CDR2 SFDVKD. This chain links TRBV24-1 with TRBJ2-3; no reliable D call. The sample comprised PBMCs or T cells enriched from blood (not recorded which). The clonotype was recovered from a woman aged 55-70 years in a cohort exposed to, infected with or recovered from COVID-19 (not recorded which). The CDR3 DNA sequence: TGTGCCACCTCTTCCGCTTTTACTAGCACAGATACGCAGTATTTT. Translation: CATSSAFTSTDTQYF.